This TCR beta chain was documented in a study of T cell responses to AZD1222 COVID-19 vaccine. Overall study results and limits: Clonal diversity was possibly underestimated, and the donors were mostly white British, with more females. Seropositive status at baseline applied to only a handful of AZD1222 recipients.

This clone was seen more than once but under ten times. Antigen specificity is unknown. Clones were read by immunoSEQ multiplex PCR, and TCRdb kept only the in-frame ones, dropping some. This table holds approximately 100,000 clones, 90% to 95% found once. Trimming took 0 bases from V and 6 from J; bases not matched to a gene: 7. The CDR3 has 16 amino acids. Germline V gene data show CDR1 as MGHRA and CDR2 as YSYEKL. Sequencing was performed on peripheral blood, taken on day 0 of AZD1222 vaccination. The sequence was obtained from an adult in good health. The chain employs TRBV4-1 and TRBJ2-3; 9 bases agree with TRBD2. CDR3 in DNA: TGCGCCAGCAGCCAAGAACGAGGGACTAGCCGCGATACGCAGTATTTT. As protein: CASSQERGTSRDTQYF.